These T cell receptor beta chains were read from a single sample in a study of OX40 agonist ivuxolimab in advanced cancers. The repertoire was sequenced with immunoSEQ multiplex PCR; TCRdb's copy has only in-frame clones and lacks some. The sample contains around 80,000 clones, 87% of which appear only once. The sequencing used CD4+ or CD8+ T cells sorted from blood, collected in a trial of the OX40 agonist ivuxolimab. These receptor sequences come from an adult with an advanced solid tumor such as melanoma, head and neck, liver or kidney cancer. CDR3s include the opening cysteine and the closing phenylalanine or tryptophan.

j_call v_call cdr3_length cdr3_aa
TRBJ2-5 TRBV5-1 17 CASSLGGNSGAQETQYF
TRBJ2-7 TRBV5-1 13 CASSLAGGVEQYF
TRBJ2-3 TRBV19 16 CASRPEGRLNTDTQYF
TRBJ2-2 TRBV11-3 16 CASSLDLNRNTGELFF
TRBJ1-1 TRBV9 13 CASSVRGLREAFF
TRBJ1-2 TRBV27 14 CASRPGQGYYGYTF
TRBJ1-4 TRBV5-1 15 CASSLEAGGHEKLFF
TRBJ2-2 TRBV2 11 CASSVRVELFF
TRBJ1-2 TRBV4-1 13 CASSQETTTGYTF
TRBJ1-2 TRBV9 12 CASSPPGYGYTF
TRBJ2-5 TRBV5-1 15 CASSSSSGGKETQYF
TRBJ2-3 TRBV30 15 CAWSAIDTSTDTQYF
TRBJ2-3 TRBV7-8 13 CASSIPSTDTQYF
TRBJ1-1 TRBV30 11 CAWSIGGGAFF
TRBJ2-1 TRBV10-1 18 CASSPGLAGTLGVNEQFF
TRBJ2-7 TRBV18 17 CASSPRSWDRDAYEQYF
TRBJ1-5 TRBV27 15 CASSLSGGGNQPQHF
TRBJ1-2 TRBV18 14 CASSPRGQGYGYTF
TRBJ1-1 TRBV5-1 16 CASSLERAILGTEAFF
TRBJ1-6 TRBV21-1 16 CASSNPPGLWSSPLHF
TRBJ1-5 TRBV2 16 CASSALGLVGNQPQHF
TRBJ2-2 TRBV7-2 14 CASSLAVNTGELFF
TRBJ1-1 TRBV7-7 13 CASSLALNTEAFF
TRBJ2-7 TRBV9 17 CASSGGLAGGPEGEQYF
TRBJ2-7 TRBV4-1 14 CASSQAPGLYEQYF
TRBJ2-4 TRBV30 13 CAWSELGKNIQYF
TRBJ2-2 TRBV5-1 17 CASSLNPGVANTGELFF
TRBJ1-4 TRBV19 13 CASSIRQLEKLFF
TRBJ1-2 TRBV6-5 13 CASRRQGNYGYTF
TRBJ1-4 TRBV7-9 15 CASSLIGTRSEKLFF
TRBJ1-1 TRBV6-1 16 CASSENQGFIDTEAFF
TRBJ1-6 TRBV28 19 CASRPGTGFSSTFGSPLHF
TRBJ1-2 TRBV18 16 CASSLRDGLVNYGYTF
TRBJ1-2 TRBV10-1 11 CAPCLAYGYTF
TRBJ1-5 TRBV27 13 CASRRVESQPQHF
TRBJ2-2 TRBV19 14 CASTETGGPGELFF
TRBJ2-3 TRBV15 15 CATSDRVGITDTQYF
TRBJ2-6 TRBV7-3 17 CASSPGVLYSGANVLTF
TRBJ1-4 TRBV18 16 CASSPPWAKPNEKLFF
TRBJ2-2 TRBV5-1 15 CASSPRTSGTGELFF
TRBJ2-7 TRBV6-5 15 CASSYEGGRLSEQYF
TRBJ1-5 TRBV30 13 CAWRQASNQPQHF
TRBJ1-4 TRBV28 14 CASSFGSPNEKLFF
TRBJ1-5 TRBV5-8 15 CASSQGQGVNQPQHF
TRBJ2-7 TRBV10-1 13 CASSEGGRREQYF
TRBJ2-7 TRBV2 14 CASRKSGDSYEQYF
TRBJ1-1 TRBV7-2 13 CASSLGGVAEAFF
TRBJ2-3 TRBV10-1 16 CASSSGTSGGGDTQYF